The entry below gives a single TCR beta chain sequence along with its context. Antigen unknown. TCR alpha and TCR beta cDNA libraries with sample barcodes and UMIs came from 5'RACE using constant-segment primers. TCRdb reprocessed the 5' RACE reads via MiXCR and lists one record per CDR3 protein. The sample consists of under 300,000 distinct CDR3 sequences, about a sixth of them appearing once. The sample comes from a study of T-cell memory formation after mild COVID-19. Notes on the study in general: Memory cells collected pre-infection included some clones that later responded, suggesting cross-reactive memory joined.

The ends lost 4 bases at V and 8 bases at J; junction bases unmatched: 5. The length of the CDR3 is 12 residues. Germline-derived CDR1 and CDR2 are SGDLS and YYNGEE. The sequence derives from a man between 18 and 35 years old who had mild COVID-19 (a few samples of this study predate the infection). Cell type and time point are not known. Sequencing used PBMCs or a T cell subset sorted from them (not recorded which). The rearrangement links TRBV9 to TRBJ1-2, with 7 bases matching TRBD1. This CDR3 reads CASSFEGGGYTF. Here the CDR3 DNA reads TGTGCCAGCAGCTTCGAAGGGGGCGGCTACACCTTC.